One and the same sample provided the 21 T cell receptor beta chains below, sequenced in a study of shared clonotypes between healthy human individuals. The assay was immunoSEQ multiplex PCR, and TCRdb's table has in-frame clones only and misses some. Of about 1.5 million clones in the sample, 98% are singletons; the top ten hold less than 0.55%. Specimen: naive CD4+ T cells sorted from blood. Subset described: CD45RA+ positively selected. All receptors come from a man under 40 in good health.

The chain couples TRBV18 to TRBJ2-3, with 7 nucleotides matching TRBD1. The CDR3 has 15 residues. V trimming: 4 bases; J trimming: 2 bases; junction bases outside the gene matches: 6. CDR1 KGHSH and CDR2 LQKENI come from the germline V gene. DNA of the CDR3: TGTGCCAGCTCACACGGACAGGACATCACAGATACGCAGTATTTT. This encodes CASSHGQDITDTQYF.

This rearrangement joins TRBV14 to TRBJ2-5; TRBD1 matches 7 bases. Germline V CDR1 and CDR2: SGHDN, FVKESK. Unmatched junction bases numbered 5, after V lost 0 bases and J lost 7 bases. The CDR3 totals 14 residues. CDR3 in amino acids: CASSQETGRRTQYF. The CDR3 bases are TGTGCCAGCAGCCAAGAGACAGGGCGTCGGACCCAGTACTTC.

J is TRBJ1-4 and V is TRBV15; the match to TRBD1 covers 9 bases. Germline V gives CDR1 LNHNV, CDR2 YYDKDF (reference sequence). J lost 0 bases, V lost 0 bases, and 17 bases had no gene match. The CDR3 is made up of 22 amino acids. The CDR3 DNA reads as TGTGCCACCAGCAGAGATTTGGGGAGCCGGGACAGGGTGCATGCAACTAATGAAAAACTGTTTTTT. Residues: CATSRDLGSRDRVHATNEKLFF.

In DNA form, the CDR3 reads TGTGCCAGCAGTTCCCAGCCGGGACAGCGTAATGAAAAACTGTTTTTT. This translates into CASSSQPGQRNEKLFF. The chain joins TRBV2 to TRBJ1-4, with TRBD1 matching 7 bases. The CDR3 sequence is 16 residues long. Germline-derived CDR1 and CDR2 are SNHLY and FYNNEI. Trimming at V came to 5 bases and at J to 4 bases, leaving 10 bases not matched to a gene. Drawing the rest from reference TRBV2 and TRBJ1-4, the complete variable domain is EPEVTQTPSHQVTQMGQEVILRCVPISNHLYFYWYRQILGQKVEFLVSFYNNEISEKSEIFDDQFSVERPDGSNFTLKIRSTKLEDSAMYFCASSSQPGQRNEKLFFGSGTQLSVL.

This clone was picked up one time. The CDR3 is CASSYVDRTDTQYF. The CDR3 nucleotides are TGTGCCAGCAGTTACGTGGATCGCACAGATACGCAGTATTTT. This chain uses TRBV6-5 with TRBJ2-3; D ambiguous. Germline V CDR1 and CDR2: MNHEY, SVGAGI. The CDR3 is made up of 14 amino acids. V lost 2 bases and J 1 base, leaving 7 bases between the germline ends.

This clone was seen only once. The chain links TRBV10-3 to TRBJ2-6; TRBD1 might be the D (6 bases). The CDR3 extends over 16 amino acids. V was shortened by 7 bases and J by 3 bases, with 16 bases between the two germline ends. The V gene's germline CDR1 is ENHRY and CDR2 SYGVKD. The CDR3 loop reads CAITDRPLGGANVLTF. CDR3 DNA sequence: TGTGCCATCACCGACAGGCCGTTGGGTGGGGCCAACGTCCTGACTTTC.

Points on this clone: This sample includes further DNA sequences coding for the same CDR3. J is TRBJ2-5 and V is TRBV18, with D possibly being TRBD1 or TRBD2 (5 bases each). CDR1 and CDR2 from the germline V gene are KGHSH and LQKENI. There are 13 residues in the CDR3. V lost 5 bases and J 2 bases, leaving 9 bases between the germline ends. DNA of the CDR3: TGTGCCAGCTCAATGGGACGGCAAGAGACCCAGTACTTC. The encoded protein is CASSMGRQETQYF.

This chain links TRBV7-2 with TRBJ1-1; D unclear. The germline V gene has CDR1 SGHTA and CDR2 FQGNSA. V lost 5 bases and J lost 2, with 24 bases in between. The CDR3 loop spans 18 amino acids. The CDR3, as DNA: TGTGCCAGCAGCCCCTCCCTGGCACATCGAGGATCCAACACTGAAGCTTTCTTT. Translation: CASSPSLAHRGSNTEAFF.

V is TRBV28 and J is TRBJ1-2; D is unresolved. CDR3 length: 16 residues. CDR1 MDHEN and CDR2 SYDVKM come from the germline V gene. The ends were cut back, 4 bases at V and 2 bases at J, with 17 bases in the middle. The CDR3 DNA reads TGTGCCAGCAGTTCCGCCAGTGTGACGGCCAACTATGGCTACACCTTC. Protein: CASSSASVTANYGYTF.

The V call is TRBV27, the J call TRBJ2-2; D possibly corresponds to TRBD2 (6 bases). The germline CDR1 and CDR2 sequences are MNHEY and SMNVEV (reference sequence). V lost 6 bases to trimming and J lost 0 bases, with 14 bases between them. This CDR3 has 16 amino acids. CDR3 DNA: TGTGCCAGCAGCCGCCCTGGAGGGACGAACACCGGGGAGCTGTTTTTT. This translates into CASSRPGGTNTGELFF.

The V call is TRBV19, the J call TRBJ1-1, with TRBD1 matching 9 bases. Trimming took 6 bases from V and 3 from J; bases not matched to a gene: 8. This CDR3 has 15 residues. The V gene's germline CDR1 is LNHDA and CDR2 SQIVND (reference sequence). CDR3 sequence reads: CASRVGQGLDTEAFF. Here the CDR3 DNA reads TGTGCCAGTAGGGTCGGACAGGGGTTAGACACTGAAGCTTTCTTT. The full variable domain, with the rest looked up from reference TRBV19 and TRBJ1-1, is DGGITQSPKYLFRKEGQNVTLSCEQNLNHDAMYWYRQDPGQGLRLIYYSQIVNDFQKGDIAEGYSVSREKKESFPLTVTSAQKNPTAFYLCASRVGQGLDTEAFFGQGTRLTVV.

The table lists this clone with a count of one. In the same sample, other DNA sequences code for this CDR3. The rearrangement links TRBV5-5 to TRBJ2-7; D gene ambiguous. Germline V gene data show CDR1 as SGHKS and CDR2 as YYEKEE (reference sequence). The CDR3 is 12 amino acids. With 5 bases removed from V and 3 bases from J, the gap between germline ends came to 9 bases. DNA for the CDR3: TGTGCCAGCAGTTCCGACATCTACGAGCAGTACTTC. Its translation: CASSSDIYEQYF.

CDR3 DNA: TGTGCCAGCAGCTTGGGGGCCAGGCAGTATTTT. Translation: CASSLGARQYF. The V gene is TRBV5-4, the J gene TRBJ2-3; D ambiguous. V was clipped by 0 bases and J by 11 bases, with 7 bases between them. The CDR3 is 11 residues long. CDR1 and CDR2 (germline): SGHNT, YYREEE (reference sequence).

V is TRBV5-6 and J is TRBJ2-1; perhaps TRBD2 as D (6 bases). CDR1 and CDR2 from the germline V gene are SGHDT and YYEEEE. CDR3 length equals 17 residues. V lost 2 bases and J 1 base, leaving 16 bases between the germline ends. The DNA of the CDR3 is TGTGCCAGCAGCTTCATAACGGGACTGCCATCCTACAATGAGCAGTTCTTC. Translating it yields CASSFITGLPSYNEQFF. Based on the CDR3 plus reference TRBV5-6 and TRBJ2-1, the full variable domain is DAGVTQSPTHLIKTRGQQVTLRCSPKSGHDTVSWYQQALGQGPQFIFQYYEEEERQRGNFPDRFSGHQFPNYSSELNVNALLLGDSALYLCASSFITGLPSYNEQFFGPGTRLTVL.

This sequence joins TRBV18 and TRBJ2-4, with D possibly being TRBD1 (6 bases). Germline loops: CDR1 KGHSH, CDR2 LQKENI. The CDR3 runs to 14 residues. V gave up 6 bases and J gave up 4 bases, with 13 bases separating them. DNA of the CDR3: TGTGCCAGCTCGACCGGGACACCAAAAAACATTCAGTACTTC. It specifies CASSTGTPKNIQYF.

Concerning this clone: Compared with germline, one end of the junction differs, possibly owing to a read error. This sequence joins TRBV19 and TRBJ2-7, with 14 bases matching TRBD2. The germline V gene encodes CDR1 LNHDA and CDR2 SQIVND (reference sequence). This CDR3 comprises 20 residues. CDR3 DNA: TGTGCCAGGAGTACTGAGCTCGGGACTAGCGGGAGTTGGATGCCCTACGAGCAGTACTTC. As protein: CARSTELGTSGSWMPYEQYF.

This rearrangement joins TRBV7-9 to TRBJ2-1; the D call may be TRBD1 or TRBD2 (5 bases each). The germline CDR1 and CDR2 sequences are SEHNR and FQNEAQ (reference sequence). CDR3 length: 15 residues. With 5 bases removed from V and 8 bases from J, the gap between germline ends came to 19 bases. The CDR3 sequence: CASSPLRGLVDEQFF. The CDR3 nucleotides are TGTGCCAGCAGCCCCTTGAGGGGTTTAGTCGATGAGCAGTTCTTC.

The rearrangement joins TRBV25-1 to TRBJ2-7, with 8 bases lining up with TRBD1. Trimming cost V 5 bases and J 3 bases; bases outside gene matches: 9. Germline V CDR1 and CDR2: MGHDK, SYGVNS. This CDR3 comprises 15 residues. CDR3 DNA: TGTGCCAGCAGTCCCCCCCAGGGGGCCGGCTACGAGCAGTACTTC. It yields the protein CASSPPQGAGYEQYF.

CDR3 in amino acids: CASSVEVPGDVLYEQYF. The CDR3 nucleotides are TGTGCCAGCAGCGTAGAGGTACCAGGGGATGTCCTGTACGAGCAGTACTTC. The chain carries TRBV9 and TRBJ2-7; maybe TRBD1 (6 bases). Trimming stripped 0 bases from V and 4 bases from J, with 20 bases between. The germline V gene has CDR1 SGDLS and CDR2 YYNGEE. The CDR3 sequence is 17 residues long.

The chain uses TRBV5-1 and TRBJ2-5, with 7 bases that match TRBD2. The ends lost 1 base at V and 5 bases at J; junction bases unmatched: 8. CDR1 and CDR2 from the germline V gene are SGHRS and YFSETQ. CDR3 length: 15 amino acids. CDR3 sequence reads: CASSLYAGEGETQYF. The CDR3 coding sequence is TGCGCCAGCAGCTTGTACGCGGGAGAGGGGGAGACCCAGTACTTC.

This clone was recorded once. CDR3 DNA sequence: TGCGCCAGCAGCCCCGGCGGCACTGAAGCTTTCTTT. Protein product: CASSPGGTEAFF. The rearrangement uses TRBV5-1 and TRBJ1-1; no reliable D call. CDR3 length equals 12 residues. V was pared by 4 bases and J by 4 bases, with 8 bases between. The germline V gene encodes CDR1 SGHRS and CDR2 YFSETQ. The full variable domain, with the rest looked up from reference TRBV5-1 and TRBJ1-1, is KAGVTQTPRYLIKTRGQQVTLSCSPISGHRSVSWYQQTPGQGLQFLFEYFSETQRNKGNFPGRFSGRQFSNSRSEMNVSTLELGDSALYLCASSPGGTEAFFGQGTRLTVV.